Listed below are T cell receptor beta chains from one sample, sequenced in a study of cytomegalovirus exposure and HLA in healthy donors. Libraries were prepared by immunoSEQ multiplex PCR; TCRdb keeps only in-frame clonotypes and omits some of them. The table includes fewer than 130,000 clones, over 60% detected once. Sequencing input: PBMCs. The receptors come from an older woman in good health and CMV-seropositive. The CDR3 runs from the conserved cysteine through the conserved F or W. Each record gives: clone size, V gene, J gene, CDR3 protein. Only some rows state a clone size, as once, few, many or a class for expanded clones.

clone size: -; V gene: TRBV6-4; J gene: TRBJ2-7; CDR3 protein: CASSDVDRAVSGSYEQYF
clone size: -; V gene: TRBV14; J gene: TRBJ2-3; CDR3 protein: CASSQDLQGTDTQYF
clone size: -; V gene: TRBV2; J gene: TRBJ2-7; CDR3 protein: CASSEWLAGEDGSYEQYF
clone size: -; V gene: TRBV5-6; J gene: TRBJ1-1; CDR3 protein: CASSLPQGLTEAFF
clone size: -; V gene: TRBV7-7; J gene: TRBJ2-5; CDR3 protein: CASSPRDRRYQETQYF
clone size: -; V gene: TRBV7-9; J gene: TRBJ2-1; CDR3 protein: CSSNYQGGPSYNEQFF
clone size: -; V gene: TRBV15; J gene: TRBJ2-3; CDR3 protein: CATSRGLYLTDTQYF
clone size: -; V gene: TRBV7-9; J gene: TRBJ1-1; CDR3 protein: CASSPYGGVTEAFF
clone size: -; V gene: TRBV29-1; J gene: TRBJ1-3; CDR3 protein: CSARDRGIAGNTIYF
clone size: -; V gene: TRBV6-5; J gene: TRBJ1-1; CDR3 protein: CASSLEGTGYPEAFF
clone size: -; V gene: TRBV19; J gene: TRBJ2-7; CDR3 protein: CASSRETGSYEQYF
clone size: once; V gene: TRBV29-1; J gene: TRBJ2-3; CDR3 protein: CSVRSRRLTDTQYF
clone size: few; V gene: TRBV2; J gene: TRBJ1-1; CDR3 protein: CASSVQGITEAFF
clone size: -; V gene: TRBV14; J gene: TRBJ1-2; CDR3 protein: CASSPRQGYGYTF
clone size: -; V gene: TRBV6-5; J gene: TRBJ2-3; CDR3 protein: CASRSGLDTQYF
clone size: -; V gene: TRBV18; J gene: TRBJ1-4; CDR3 protein: CASSFDRGRHEKLFF
clone size: -; V gene: TRBV18; J gene: TRBJ1-1; CDR3 protein: CASSPWTGGVSETFF
clone size: -; V gene: TRBV19; J gene: TRBJ1-5; CDR3 protein: CASSSQGNNQPQHF
clone size: -; V gene: TRBV6-5; J gene: TRBJ2-7; CDR3 protein: CASSYSSGTGLNEQYF
clone size: -; V gene: TRBV5-1; J gene: TRBJ2-3; CDR3 protein: CASSLPGTTTDTQYF
clone size: -; V gene: TRBV30; J gene: TRBJ1-5; CDR3 protein: CAAKTGLANQPQHF
clone size: once; V gene: TRBV27; J gene: TRBJ2-1; CDR3 protein: CASMQYYNEQFF
clone size: -; V gene: TRBV5-1; J gene: TRBJ2-2; CDR3 protein: CASSLQGTDPALTGELFF
clone size: -; V gene: TRBV5-6; J gene: TRBJ1-1; CDR3 protein: CASSLLGREGTEAFF
clone size: -; V gene: TRBV18; J gene: TRBJ2-1; CDR3 protein: CASSPMASGISDNEQFF
clone size: -; V gene: TRBV23-1; J gene: TRBJ1-5; CDR3 protein: CASSHLNQPQHF
clone size: -; V gene: TRBV19; J gene: TRBJ2-5; CDR3 protein: CASSIATGVEAQYF
clone size: -; V gene: TRBV2; J gene: TRBJ1-2; CDR3 protein: CASRETGSWGYTF
clone size: -; V gene: TRBV5-1; J gene: TRBJ1-2; CDR3 protein: CASSRPSGADGYTF
clone size: -; V gene: TRBV9; J gene: TRBJ2-2; CDR3 protein: CASEATQNTGELFF
clone size: -; V gene: TRBV2; J gene: TRBJ1-4; CDR3 protein: CASSDAGATNEKLFF
clone size: -; V gene: TRBV2; J gene: TRBJ2-5; CDR3 protein: CASIRLYGTSGETQYF
clone size: -; V gene: TRBV30; J gene: TRBJ2-3; CDR3 protein: CAWSVFAEGTDTQYF
clone size: -; V gene: TRBV9; J gene: TRBJ1-2; CDR3 protein: CASSPSSGHNYGYTF
clone size: -; V gene: TRBV5-8; J gene: TRBJ1-1; CDR3 protein: CASSLGWHSGVNTEAFF
clone size: -; V gene: TRBV18; J gene: TRBJ1-1; CDR3 protein: CASSPRGTGGANTEAFF
clone size: -; V gene: TRBV9; J gene: TRBJ2-3; CDR3 protein: CASSVEDRGTDTQYF
clone size: -; V gene: TRBV10-2; J gene: TRBJ2-5; CDR3 protein: CATSSGFGGGTKETQYF
clone size: -; V gene: TRBV12-5; J gene: -; CDR3 protein: CASRGHNSYEQYF
clone size: -; V gene: TRBV6-1; J gene: TRBJ2-3; CDR3 protein: CASIGDPMADTQYF
clone size: -; V gene: TRBV21-1; J gene: TRBJ2-3; CDR3 protein: CASSKEQGFTDTQYF
clone size: few; V gene: TRBV4-1; J gene: TRBJ1-1; CDR3 protein: CASSAPTQRGPAFF
clone size: -; V gene: TRBV5-1; J gene: TRBJ2-6; CDR3 protein: CASRNPGGAGANVLTF
clone size: -; V gene: TRBV5-1; J gene: TRBJ2-3; CDR3 protein: CASSLGQDTQYF
clone size: -; V gene: TRBV5-5; J gene: TRBJ2-7; CDR3 protein: CASKTSGRTEQYF
clone size: -; V gene: TRBV5-1; J gene: TRBJ2-7; CDR3 protein: CASSFRDTPYEQYF
clone size: -; V gene: TRBV28; J gene: TRBJ2-1; CDR3 protein: CASSLGYSGRAGFF